Presented here are 8 T cell receptor beta chains from one specimen sequenced in a study of tissue T cells after allogeneic stem cell transplantation (dated by TCRdb to the early 2020s). The intended sense of this specimen's time point label: mouse harvest day 7 after allogeneic transplant. Each mouse graft consisted of 10^7 T-cell-depleted bone marrow cells plus 10^6 splenic CD5+ T cells and was given by tail vein injection. The library was produced with the immunoSEQ multiplex PCR assay. TCRdb holds this immuneACCESS table with in-frame rearrangements only. Some clones are missing; in checked studies, unresolved V genes explain under half, and the rest has no known cause. The sample includes roughly 5,000 clones, with roughly half observed a single time. The ten largest account for more than 2.5% of the sample. Input material: skin. Receptors originate from a female BALB/c mouse given C57BL/6 T cells with graft-versus-host disease after an allogeneic hematopoietic cell transplant.

Of note for this clone: All gene names here are mouse names. Read sequence stops 1 residue before the CDR3 end, and the germline J gene provides the missing end. This specimen includes other DNA sequences encoding the same CDR3. This sequence joins TRBV3 and TRBJ2-1, with D perhaps being TRBD1 or TRBD2 (6 bases each). CDR1 is SNHLY and CDR2 is FYNGKV in the germline V gene (reference sequence). The V gene lost 1 base and the J gene lost 7 bases, with 8 bases spanning the gap. The CDR3 loop spans 13 amino acids. The CDR3 sequence: CASSLGGRAEQFF. The part of the CDR3 DNA that was read is TGTGCCAGCAGCTTAGGGGGGCGGGCTGAGCAGTTC.

Of note for this clone: The gene names given are mouse names. Coverage ceases 1 residue before the CDR3 finishes, and the germline J gene fills in the end. This chain connects TRBV31 to TRBJ1-1, with 9 bases matching TRBD1. The V gene end was trimmed by 0 bases and the J gene end by 11 bases; junction bases not matched to a gene: 10. Germline V gene lookup returns CDR1 GKSSPN and CDR2 SITVG. The CDR3 is 14 residues long. The CDR3 here is CAWSLSGTGRDVFF. The CDR3 DNA, read in part, is TGTGCCTGGAGTCTATCCGGGACAGGGAGGGATGTCTTC. Full variable domain (rest looked up from reference TRBV31 and TRBJ1-1): AQTIHQWPVAEIKAVGSPLSLGCTIKGKSSPNLYWYWQATGGTLQQLFYSITVGQVESVVQLNLSASRPKDDQFILSTEKLLLSHSGFYLCAWSLSGTGRDVFFGKGTRLTVV.

A single count supports this clone. Gene names and germline match the mouse. The read comes to an end 1 residue before the CDR3 does, leaving the germline J gene to fill in the end. The chain recombines TRBV13-3 with TRBJ2-7; tentative D call: TRBD1 (5 bases). Germline CDR1 reads NNHDY; CDR2 reads SYVADS. This CDR3 is built from 13 residues. The V gene lost 3 bases and the J gene lost 0 bases, with 7 bases spanning the gap. The CDR3 region is CASSGQSSYEQYF. The sequenced CDR3 bases are TGTGCCAGCAGTGGACAGAGCTCCTATGAACAGTAC.

This clone was seen more than once but under ten times. The gene names given are mouse names. The read finishes 1 residue shy of the CDR3 end, and the germline J gene is used to complete it. The V and J genes are TRBV26 and TRBJ1-1; D call uncertain. The CDR3 is 12 residues long. CDR1 is KGHPV, CDR2 FQNQEV, per germline (reference sequence). V gave up 3 bases and J gave up 5 bases, with 7 bases separating them. This CDR3 is CASSLRGTEVFF. The sequenced part of the CDR3 DNA is TGTGCCAGCAGTCTTCGGGGTACAGAAGTCTTC.

On this clone: The genes are named according to mouse. Read sequence stops 1 residue before the CDR3 end, and the germline J gene provides the missing end. The V and J genes are TRBV13-2 and TRBJ1-3; D is undetermined. The CDR3 has 14 amino acids. Per germline, CDR1 NNHNN and CDR2 SYGAGS (reference sequence). The germline V and J ends were trimmed by 1 base and 2 bases, with 7 bases remaining between them. The CDR3 sequence is CASGDREAGNTLYF. Incomplete CDR3 DNA: TGTGCCAGCGGTGATAGGGAGGCTGGAAATACGCTCTAT.

Regarding this clone: Gene names are mouse gene names. The sequence runs out 1 residue before the end of the CDR3; the remainder is reconstructed from the germline J gene. In the same sample, other DNA sequences code for this CDR3. This chain links TRBV26 with TRBJ2-7; D might be TRBD1 (6 bases). Trimming left V 2 bases short and J 7 bases short, with 9 bases between. Germline values: CDR1 KGHPV, CDR2 FQNQEV (reference sequence). The CDR3 is 12 amino acids. CDR3 residues: CASSLGRGEQYF. CDR3 DNA (partial): TGTGCCAGCAGTCTGGGCAGGGGAGAACAGTAC. Full variable domain (missing parts from reference TRBV26 and TRBJ2-7): NSKVIQTPRYLVKGQGQKAKMRCIPEKGHPVVFWYQQNKNNEFKFLINFQNQEVLQQIDMTEKRFSAECPSNSPCSLEIQSSEAGDSALYLCASSLGRGEQYFGPGTRLTVL.

A note on this clone: Each gene name is a mouse one. The observed sequence ends 1 residue before the CDR3 terminus, with the missing tail filled in from the germline J gene. This chain uses TRBV26 with TRBJ2-3, with 7 bases aligning to TRBD2. This CDR3 contains 14 residues. Germline trimming cut 4 bases from V and 0 bases from J; bases unmatched to any gene: 1. Germline-derived CDR1 and CDR2 are KGHPV and FQNQEV (reference sequence). This CDR3 is CASSRGGSAETLYF. The covered CDR3 bases are TGTGCCAGCAGTCGTGGGGGGAGTGCAGAAACGCTGTAT.

This clone rates as medium-sized (0.01 to 0.1%). Each gene name is a mouse one. The read falls 1 residue short of the CDR3 end, and the missing part is taken from the germline J gene. The chain links TRBV29 to TRBJ2-5, with D maybe TRBD1 (6 bases). Germline loops: CDR1 MSHET, CDR2 SYDVDS. The ends were cut back, 1 base at V and 2 bases at J, with 10 bases in the middle. This CDR3 is built from 15 residues. CDR3 sequence reads: CASSLLRDIQDTQYF. The covered CDR3 bases are TGTGCTAGCAGTTTATTGAGGGACATCCAAGACACCCAGTAC.